This note documents a single TCR beta chain sequence. Its specificity is not known. These data come from a study of T cells in Graves' hyperthyroidism and ophthalmopathy. Study-wide results and caveats: Blood samples included most of the expanded thyroid clonotypes exceeding 0.001. The model's output predicted ophthalmopathy at a median of 6.5 months prior to onset. Ophthalmopathy stood apart from stable hyperthyroidism in a 13 V-J model.

TCR beta CDR3 regions were amplified from RNA. A set of HTBI primers served as the primers for a first-round RT-PCR of the TCR CDR3. TCRdb independently ran MiXCR on the multiplex PCR reads; one entry per CDR3 protein. The table lists around 690,000 distinct CDR3 sequences, approximately 15% of them singletons. Every diagnosis used clinical symptoms, serum thyroxine and TRAb, thyroid ultrasound and orbital computed tomography. This TCR was sampled from a middle-aged man with Graves' hyperthyroidism. The sequencing sample was made of blood.

CDR3 in amino acids: CASSTGTGIFNEQFF. In nucleotides, the CDR3 is TGTGCCAGCAGTACAGGGACAGGGATTTTCAATGAGCAGTTCTTC. This sequence joins TRBV6-2 or TRBV6-3 and TRBJ2-1; 9 bases fit TRBD1. The CDR3 extends over 15 amino acids. Germline V lookup: CDR1 MNHEY, CDR2 SVGEGT. J lost 6 bases, V lost 5 bases, and 8 bases had no gene match.